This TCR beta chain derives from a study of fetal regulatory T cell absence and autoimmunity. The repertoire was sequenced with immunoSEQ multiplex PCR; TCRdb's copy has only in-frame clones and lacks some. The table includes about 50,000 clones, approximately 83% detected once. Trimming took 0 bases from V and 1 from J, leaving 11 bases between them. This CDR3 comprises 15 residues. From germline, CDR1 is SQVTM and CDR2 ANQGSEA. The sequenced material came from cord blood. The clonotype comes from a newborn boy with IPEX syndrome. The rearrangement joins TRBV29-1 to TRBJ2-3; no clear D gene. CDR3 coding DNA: TGCAGCGTTGAAGATCGCGGATCCCGCACAGATACGCAGTATTTT. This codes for CSVEDRGSRTDTQYF.